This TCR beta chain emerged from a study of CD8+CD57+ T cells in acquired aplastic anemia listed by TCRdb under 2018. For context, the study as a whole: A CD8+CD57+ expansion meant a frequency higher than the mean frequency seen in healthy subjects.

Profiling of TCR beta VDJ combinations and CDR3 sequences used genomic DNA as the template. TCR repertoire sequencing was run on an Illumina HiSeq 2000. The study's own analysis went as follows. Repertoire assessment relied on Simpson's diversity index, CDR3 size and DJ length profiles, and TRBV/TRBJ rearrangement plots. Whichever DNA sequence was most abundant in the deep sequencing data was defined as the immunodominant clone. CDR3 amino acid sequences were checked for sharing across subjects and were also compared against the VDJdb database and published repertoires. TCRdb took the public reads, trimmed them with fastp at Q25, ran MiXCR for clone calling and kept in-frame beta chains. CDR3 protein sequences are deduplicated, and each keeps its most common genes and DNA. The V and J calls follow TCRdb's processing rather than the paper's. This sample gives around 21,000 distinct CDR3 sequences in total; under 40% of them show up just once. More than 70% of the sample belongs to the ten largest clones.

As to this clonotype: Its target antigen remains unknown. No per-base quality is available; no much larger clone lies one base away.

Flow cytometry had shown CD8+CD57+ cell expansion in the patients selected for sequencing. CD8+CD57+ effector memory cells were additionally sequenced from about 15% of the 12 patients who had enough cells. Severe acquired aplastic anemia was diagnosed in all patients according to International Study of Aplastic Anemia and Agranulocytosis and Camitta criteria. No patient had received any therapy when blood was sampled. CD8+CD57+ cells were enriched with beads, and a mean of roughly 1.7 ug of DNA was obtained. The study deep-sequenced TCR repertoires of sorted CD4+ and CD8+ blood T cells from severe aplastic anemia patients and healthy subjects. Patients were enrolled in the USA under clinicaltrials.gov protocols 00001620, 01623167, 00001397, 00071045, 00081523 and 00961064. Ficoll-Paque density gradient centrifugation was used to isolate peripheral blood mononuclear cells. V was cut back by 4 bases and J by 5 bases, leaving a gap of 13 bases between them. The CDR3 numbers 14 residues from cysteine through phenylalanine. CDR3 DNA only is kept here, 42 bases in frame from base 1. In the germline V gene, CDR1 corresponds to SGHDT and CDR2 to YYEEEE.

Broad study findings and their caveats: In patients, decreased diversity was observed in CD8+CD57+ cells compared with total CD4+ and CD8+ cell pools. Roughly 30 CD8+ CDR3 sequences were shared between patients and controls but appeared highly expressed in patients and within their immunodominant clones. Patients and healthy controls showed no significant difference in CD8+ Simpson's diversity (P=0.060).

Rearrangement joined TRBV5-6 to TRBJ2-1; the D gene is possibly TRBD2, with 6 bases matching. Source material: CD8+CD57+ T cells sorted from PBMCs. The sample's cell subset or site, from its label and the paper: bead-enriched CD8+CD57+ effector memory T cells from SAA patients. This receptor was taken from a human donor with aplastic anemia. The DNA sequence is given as TGTGCCAGCAGCCTAGCGAGAGGCAACAATGAGCAGTTCTTC. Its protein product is CASSLARGNNEQFF.